These T cell receptor beta chains were read from a single sample in a study of tumor-infiltrating lymphocytes in primary liver carcinoma. A single record per CDR3 protein comes from TCRdb applying MiXCR to the multiplex PCR reads. Among approximately 320,000 distinct CDR3 sequences, approximately 54% were seen once, and the ten largest hold 15% to 20%. Material for sequencing was peripheral blood. Receptor source: a young woman with primary liver carcinoma and hepatitis B virus infection. Both conserved end residues are part of each CDR3. The order of the fields is clone size, D gene, J gene, V gene, CDR3 protein, CDR3 DNA. A D gene is named only where the DNA matches it firmly. Only part of the rows carry a size: once, few, many, or a class if the clone is expanded.

clone size: NA; D gene: NA; J gene: TRBJ2-1; V gene: TRBV11-2; CDR3 protein: CASSTGLAHKEQSF; CDR3 DNA: TGTGCCAGCAGCACCGGGCTAGCCCACAAAGAGCAGTCCTTC
clone size: many; D gene: NA; J gene: TRBJ2-1; V gene: TRBV29-1; CDR3 protein: CSGVSASDNNEQFF; CDR3 DNA: TGCAGCGGAGTGAGCGCTTCGGACAACAATGAGCAGTTCTTC
clone size: many; D gene: TRBD1; J gene: TRBJ1-5; V gene: TRBV6-6; CDR3 protein: CASTWDRGTQPQHF; CDR3 DNA: TGTGCCAGCACTTGGGACAGGGGTACTCAGCCCCAGCATTTT
clone size: NA; D gene: TRBD2; J gene: TRBJ2-1; V gene: TRBV6-5; CDR3 protein: CASSYSELAGRLNEQFF; CDR3 DNA: TGTGCCAGCAGTTACTCCGAACTAGCGGGACGGCTTAATGAGCAGTTCTTC
clone size: few; D gene: NA; J gene: TRBJ1-1; V gene: TRBV11-2; CDR3 protein: CASSLAAGIQAFF; CDR3 DNA: TGTGCCAGCAGCCTGGCGGCAGGGATTCAAGCTTTCTTC
clone size: NA; D gene: NA; J gene: TRBJ1-1; V gene: TRBV4-1; CDR3 protein: CASSQDLGNTEASF; CDR3 DNA: TGCGCCAGCAGTCAAGATCTGGGGAACACTGAAGCTTCCTTT
clone size: once; D gene: TRBD2; J gene: TRBJ2-1; V gene: TRBV4-1; CDR3 protein: CASSPGTSGTWTINEQFF; CDR3 DNA: TGCGCCAGCAGCCCGGGGACTAGCGGGACCTGGACCATCAATGAGCAGTTCTTC
clone size: many; D gene: NA; J gene: TRBJ2-5; V gene: TRBV4-1; CDR3 protein: CASSQVGQETQYF; CDR3 DNA: TGCGCCAGCAGCCAAGTGGGCCAAGAGACCCAGTACTTC
clone size: many; D gene: NA; J gene: TRBJ1-1; V gene: TRBV28; CDR3 protein: CASSFRRNTEAFF; CDR3 DNA: TGTGCCAGCAGTTTTCGAAGGAACACTGAAGCTTTCTTT
clone size: once; D gene: NA; J gene: TRBJ1-1; V gene: TRBV11-2; CDR3 protein: CASSLNRIEASF; CDR3 DNA: TGTGCCAGCAGCTTAAACAGAATTGAGGCTTCCTTT
clone size: NA; D gene: TRBD2; J gene: TRBJ2-5; V gene: TRBV6-9; CDR3 protein: CASSGLAGRETQYF; CDR3 DNA: TGTGCCAGCAGTGGACTAGCGGGAAGGGAGACCCAGTACTTC
clone size: NA; D gene: NA; J gene: TRBJ2-7; V gene: TRBV7-8; CDR3 protein: CATTDPRDGSYEQYF; CDR3 DNA: TGTGCTACAACTGACCCCCGGGACGGTTCATACGAGCAGTACTTC
clone size: many; D gene: NA; J gene: TRBJ2-7; V gene: TRBV11-3; CDR3 protein: CASSLDDRPFYEQYF; CDR3 DNA: TGTGCCAGCAGCTTAGATGATAGGCCGTTCTACGAGCAGTACTTC
clone size: NA; D gene: TRBD2; J gene: TRBJ2-5; V gene: TRBV28; CDR3 protein: CASRNGGGQETQYF; CDR3 DNA: TGTGCCAGCAGAAATGGCGGGGGGCAAGAGACCCAGTACTTC
clone size: NA; D gene: NA; J gene: TRBJ2-7; V gene: TRBV6-6; CDR3 protein: CASSVTEGGSEQYF; CDR3 DNA: TGTGCCAGCAGTGTGACTGAGGGGGGAAGCGAGCAGTACTTC
clone size: NA; D gene: NA; J gene: TRBJ2-1; V gene: TRBV7-3; CDR3 protein: CASSLAASESYNEQFF; CDR3 DNA: TGTGCCAGCAGCTTAGCGGCTAGCGAATCCTACAATGAGCAGTTCTTC
clone size: NA; D gene: TRBD2; J gene: TRBJ2-1; V gene: TRBV4-1; CDR3 protein: CASSHQGLAVSYEQFF; CDR3 DNA: TGCGCCAGCAGCCACCAGGGACTAGCGGTTTCCTACGAGCAGTTCTTC
clone size: few; D gene: NA; J gene: TRBJ1-6; V gene: TRBV12-3/TRBV12-4; CDR3 protein: CASSLYGNNSPLHF; CDR3 DNA: TGTGCCAGCAGTTTATACGGGAATAATTCACCCCTCCACTTT
clone size: many; D gene: NA; J gene: TRBJ1-1; V gene: TRBV6-5; CDR3 protein: CASSNDRNTEAFF; CDR3 DNA: TGTGCCAGCAGCAACGACAGAAACACTGAAGCTTTCTTT
clone size: many; D gene: NA; J gene: TRBJ2-2; V gene: TRBV6-5; CDR3 protein: CASKEEYDTGELFF; CDR3 DNA: TGTGCCAGCAAGGAGGAGTACGACACCGGGGAGCTGTTTTTT
clone size: NA; D gene: TRBD1; J gene: TRBJ1-4; V gene: TRBV7-9; CDR3 protein: CASSTRTGVNEKLFF; CDR3 DNA: TGTGCCAGCAGCACAAGGACAGGGGTGAACGAAAAACTGTTTTTT
clone size: NA; D gene: NA; J gene: TRBJ1-1; V gene: TRBV10-2; CDR3 protein: CVSGGRAITEAFF; CDR3 DNA: TGCGTCAGCGGAGGGAGGGCGATCACTGAAGCTTTCTTT
clone size: many; D gene: NA; J gene: TRBJ2-5; V gene: TRBV29-1; CDR3 protein: CSALGGTAETQYF; CDR3 DNA: TGCAGCGCCTTGGGGGGGACAGCAGAGACCCAGTACTTC
clone size: many; D gene: TRBD2; J gene: TRBJ2-1; V gene: TRBV4-3; CDR3 protein: CASSQDRLAGVYEQFF; CDR3 DNA: TGCGCCAGCAGCCAAGATCGGCTAGCGGGAGTATATGAGCAGTTCTTC
clone size: NA; D gene: NA; J gene: TRBJ2-1; V gene: TRBV28; CDR3 protein: CASSWGGGSYNEQFF; CDR3 DNA: TGTGCCAGCAGTTGGGGCGGAGGCTCCTACAATGAGCAGTTCTTC
clone size: few; D gene: NA; J gene: TRBJ2-1; V gene: TRBV12-3/TRBV12-4; CDR3 protein: CVSRADLSSYNEQFF; CDR3 DNA: TGTGTCAGCAGGGCGGACTTAAGCTCCTACAATGAGCAGTTCTTC
clone size: many; D gene: TRBD1; J gene: TRBJ1-2; V gene: TRBV11-2; CDR3 protein: CASSWDRTYGYTF; CDR3 DNA: TGTGCCAGCAGCTGGGACAGGACCTATGGCTACACCTTC
clone size: many; D gene: TRBD1; J gene: TRBJ2-3; V gene: TRBV29-1; CDR3 protein: CSVRQGQSTDTQYF; CDR3 DNA: TGCAGCGTTCGACAGGGTCAGTCAACAGATACGCAGTATTTT
clone size: NA; D gene: TRBD2; J gene: TRBJ2-2; V gene: TRBV28; CDR3 protein: CATGLAGVRAGELFF; CDR3 DNA: TGTGCCACCGGACTAGCGGGAGTGAGGGCCGGGGAGCTGTTTTTT
clone size: NA; D gene: NA; J gene: TRBJ1-2; V gene: TRBV28; CDR3 protein: CVSSLILSRDYGYTF; CDR3 DNA: TGTGTCAGCAGTTTAATACTAAGTAGGGACTATGGCTACACCTTC
clone size: NA; D gene: TRBD2; J gene: TRBJ2-1; V gene: TRBV6-2/TRBV6-3; CDR3 protein: CASSPHGRGQFF; CDR3 DNA: TGTGCCAGCAGCCCGCACGGGAGGGGGCAGTTCTTC
clone size: many; D gene: TRBD2; J gene: TRBJ2-5; V gene: TRBV6-5; CDR3 protein: CASRPTSGSGGETQYF; CDR3 DNA: TGTGCCAGCAGACCGACTAGCGGATCAGGGGGGGAGACCCAGTACTTC
clone size: NA; D gene: NA; J gene: TRBJ2-1; V gene: TRBV28; CDR3 protein: CASSFEPYTTTEQFF; CDR3 DNA: TGTGCCAGCAGTTTCGAACCCTATACTACGACGGAGCAGTTCTTC
clone size: NA; D gene: NA; J gene: TRBJ1-3; V gene: TRBV11-2; CDR3 protein: CASSQTGDSGNTIYF; CDR3 DNA: TGTGCCAGCAGCCAAACAGGAGACTCTGGAAATACCATATATTTT
clone size: few; D gene: TRBD1; J gene: TRBJ1-6; V gene: TRBV6-5; CDR3 protein: CASRMTGINSPLHF; CDR3 DNA: TGTGCCAGCAGAATGACAGGGATTAATTCACCCCTCCACTTT
clone size: few; D gene: NA; J gene: TRBJ2-2; V gene: TRBV12-3/TRBV12-4; CDR3 protein: CATRREWGTGELFF; CDR3 DNA: TGTGCCACGCGAAGGGAATGGGGCACCGGGGAGCTGTTTTTT
clone size: NA; D gene: TRBD1; J gene: TRBJ1-5; V gene: TRBV12-3/TRBV12-4; CDR3 protein: CASSPPDGTDTQHF; CDR3 DNA: TGTGCCAGCAGTCCCCCCGACGGGACAGATACGCAGCATTTT
clone size: NA; D gene: NA; J gene: TRBJ2-7; V gene: TRBV11-1; CDR3 protein: CVSSPRQWEAYEQYF; CDR3 DNA: TGTGTCAGCAGCCCCCGGCAGTGGGAGGCATACGAGCAGTACTTC
clone size: NA; D gene: NA; J gene: TRBJ1-1; V gene: TRBV7-9; CDR3 protein: CASSLVGGTRHTEAFF; CDR3 DNA: TGTGCCAGCAGCTTAGTAGGAGGGACGCGGCACACTGAAGCTTTCTTT
clone size: once; D gene: TRBD2; J gene: TRBJ2-1; V gene: TRBV14; CDR3 protein: CASSPQGLAGGKGQFF; CDR3 DNA: TGTGCCAGCAGCCCGCAGGGGCTAGCGGGAGGGAAGGGGCAGTTCTTC
clone size: NA; D gene: TRBD1; J gene: TRBJ2-5; V gene: TRBV12-3/TRBV12-4; CDR3 protein: CASKVKQGTQETQYF; CDR3 DNA: TGTGCCAGCAAGGTTAAACAGGGGACACAAGAGACCCAGTACTTC
clone size: once; D gene: TRBD2; J gene: TRBJ2-2; V gene: TRBV4-1; CDR3 protein: CTSTISGSGDTGELFF; CDR3 DNA: TGTACCAGTACCATTAGTGGGAGCGGGGACACCGGGGAGCTGTTTTTT
clone size: NA; D gene: NA; J gene: TRBJ2-7; V gene: TRBV11-2; CDR3 protein: CASSTSDGGPHKQYF; CDR3 DNA: TGTGCCAGCAGCACCTCGGACGGAGGCCCCCACAAGCAGTACTTC
clone size: NA; D gene: NA; J gene: TRBJ1-4; V gene: TRBV4-1; CDR3 protein: CASSHRLSINEKLFF; CDR3 DNA: TGCGCCAGCAGCCACCGGTTGTCGATTAATGAAAAACTGTTTTTT
clone size: few; D gene: TRBD2; J gene: TRBJ2-5; V gene: TRBV5-4; CDR3 protein: CASSLAGTSQGKTQYF; CDR3 DNA: TGTGCCAGCAGCTTGGCTGGGACTAGTCAAGGGAAGACCCAGTACTTC
clone size: NA; D gene: NA; J gene: TRBJ2-7; V gene: TRBV30; CDR3 protein: CAWSLRWREQYF; CDR3 DNA: TGTGCCTGGAGTCTCCGGTGGCGCGAGCAGTACTTC
clone size: few; D gene: TRBD1; J gene: TRBJ1-2; V gene: TRBV6-5; CDR3 protein: CASKQYRGGPYGYTF; CDR3 DNA: TGTGCCAGCAAACAATACAGGGGCGGGCCCTATGGCTACACCTTC
clone size: few; D gene: NA; J gene: TRBJ1-1; V gene: TRBV5-1; CDR3 protein: CASSSGTANTEAFF; CDR3 DNA: TGCGCCAGCAGCTCCGGGACTGCGAACACTGAAGCTTTCTTT
clone size: once; D gene: TRBD1; J gene: TRBJ2-3; V gene: TRBV5-6; CDR3 protein: CASSSQGEGDTQYF; CDR3 DNA: TGTGCCAGCAGCTCCCAGGGGGAAGGTGATACGCAGTATTTT
clone size: many; D gene: TRBD1; J gene: TRBJ2-2; V gene: TRBV11-2; CDR3 protein: CASSSDRVGNTGELFF; CDR3 DNA: TGTGCCAGCAGCTCAGACAGGGTGGGGAACACCGGGGAGCTGTTTTTT
clone size: NA; D gene: NA; J gene: TRBJ1-5; V gene: TRBV5-1; CDR3 protein: CASSWGTDTGGEPQHF; CDR3 DNA: TGCGCCAGCAGCTGGGGGACGGACACCGGGGGAGAGCCCCAGCATTTT
clone size: NA; D gene: NA; J gene: TRBJ1-5; V gene: TRBV7-9; CDR3 protein: CASSLGESDQPQHF; CDR3 DNA: TGTGCCAGCAGCTTGGGAGAGTCCGATCAGCCCCAGCATTTT
clone size: NA; D gene: TRBD1; J gene: TRBJ1-5; V gene: TRBV12-3/TRBV12-4; CDR3 protein: CASSNMDRGLGQPQHF; CDR3 DNA: TGTGCCAGCAGCAATATGGACAGGGGGCTCGGGCAGCCCCAGCATTTT
clone size: NA; D gene: NA; J gene: TRBJ1-2; V gene: TRBV4-3; CDR3 protein: CASSRGAAATNYGYTF; CDR3 DNA: TGTGCCAGCAGCCGGGGGGCGGCGGCAACTAACTATGGCTACACCTTC
clone size: NA; D gene: NA; J gene: TRBJ1-1; V gene: TRBV11-1; CDR3 protein: CAGSFPRVGNTEALF; CDR3 DNA: TGTGCCGGCAGCTTCCCGCGTGTGGGGAACACTGAAGCTCTCTTT
clone size: few; D gene: TRBD1; J gene: TRBJ2-2; V gene: TRBV5-4; CDR3 protein: CASSLSTGVNTGELFF; CDR3 DNA: TGTGCCAGCAGCTTAAGTACAGGGGTGAACACCGGGGAGCTGTTTTTT
clone size: many; D gene: NA; J gene: TRBJ2-1; V gene: TRBV7-8; CDR3 protein: CASSFSHEQFF; CDR3 DNA: TGTGCCAGCAGCTTTAGCCATGAGCAGTTCTTC
clone size: NA; D gene: NA; J gene: TRBJ2-4; V gene: TRBV30; CDR3 protein: CAWGGGVPNIQYF; CDR3 DNA: TGTGCCTGGGGGGGTGGGGTACCAAACATTCAGTACTTC
clone size: NA; D gene: TRBD1; J gene: TRBJ1-1; V gene: TRBV14; CDR3 protein: CASSPRGRVESFF; CDR3 DNA: TGTGCCAGCAGCCCAAGGGGGCGCGTTGAATCTTTCTTT
clone size: NA; D gene: NA; J gene: TRBJ1-6; V gene: TRBV12-3/TRBV12-4; CDR3 protein: CAISLPRRPSPLHF; CDR3 DNA: TGTGCCATCAGCCTCCCCAGACGGCCTTCACCCCTCCACTTT